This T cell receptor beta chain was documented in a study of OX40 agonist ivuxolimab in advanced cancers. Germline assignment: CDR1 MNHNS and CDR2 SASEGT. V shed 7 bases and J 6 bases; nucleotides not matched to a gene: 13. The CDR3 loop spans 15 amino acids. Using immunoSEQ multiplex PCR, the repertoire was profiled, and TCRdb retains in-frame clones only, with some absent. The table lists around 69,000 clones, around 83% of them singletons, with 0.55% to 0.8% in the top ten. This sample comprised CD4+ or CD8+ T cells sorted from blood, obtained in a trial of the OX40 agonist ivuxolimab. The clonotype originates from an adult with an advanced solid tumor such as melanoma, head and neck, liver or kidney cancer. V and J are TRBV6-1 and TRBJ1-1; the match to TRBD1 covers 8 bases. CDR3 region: CASTLWGRGLSEAFF. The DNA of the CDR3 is TGTGCCAGCACACTTTGGGGCAGGGGGCTGTCTGAAGCTTTCTTT.